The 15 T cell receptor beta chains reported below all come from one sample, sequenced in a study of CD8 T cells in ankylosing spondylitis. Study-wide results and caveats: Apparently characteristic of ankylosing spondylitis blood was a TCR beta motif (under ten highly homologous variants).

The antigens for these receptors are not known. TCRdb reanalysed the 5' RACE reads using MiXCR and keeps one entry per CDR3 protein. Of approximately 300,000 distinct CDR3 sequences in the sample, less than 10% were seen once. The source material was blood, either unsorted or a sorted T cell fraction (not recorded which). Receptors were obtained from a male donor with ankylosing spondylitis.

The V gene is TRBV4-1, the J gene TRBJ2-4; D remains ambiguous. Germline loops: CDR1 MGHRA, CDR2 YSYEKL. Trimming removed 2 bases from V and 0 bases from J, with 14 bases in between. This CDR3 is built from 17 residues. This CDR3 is CASSQTLSALAKNIQYF. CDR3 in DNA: TGCGCCAGCAGCCAAACCCTGTCAGCACTAGCCAAAAACATTCAGTACTTC.

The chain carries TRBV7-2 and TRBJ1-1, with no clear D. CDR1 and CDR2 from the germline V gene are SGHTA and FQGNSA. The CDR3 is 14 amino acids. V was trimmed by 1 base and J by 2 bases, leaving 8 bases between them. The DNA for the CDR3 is TGTGCCAGCAGCTTAGGCTTGGGAAACACTGAAGCTTTCTTT. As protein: CASSLGLGNTEAFF.

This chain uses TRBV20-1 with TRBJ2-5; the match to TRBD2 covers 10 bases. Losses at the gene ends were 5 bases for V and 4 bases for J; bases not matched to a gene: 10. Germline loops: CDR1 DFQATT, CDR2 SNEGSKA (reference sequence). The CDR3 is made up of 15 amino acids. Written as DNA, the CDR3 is TGCAGTGCTGCCCTAGCGGGAGCTGCTCGAGAGACCCAGTACTTC. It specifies CSAALAGAARETQYF.

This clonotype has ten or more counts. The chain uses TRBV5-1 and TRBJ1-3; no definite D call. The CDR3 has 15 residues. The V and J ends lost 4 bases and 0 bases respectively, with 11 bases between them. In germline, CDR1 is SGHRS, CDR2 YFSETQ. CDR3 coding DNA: TGCGCCAGCAGCCTGTGGGCAGCCTCTGGAAACACCATATATTTT. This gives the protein CASSLWAASGNTIYF.

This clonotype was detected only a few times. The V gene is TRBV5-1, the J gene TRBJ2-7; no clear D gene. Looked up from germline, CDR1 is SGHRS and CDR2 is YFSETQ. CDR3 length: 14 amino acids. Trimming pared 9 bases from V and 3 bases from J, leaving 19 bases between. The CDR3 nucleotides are TGCGCCACCAGTCCAGGCATCACAAGCTACGAGCAGTACTTC. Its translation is CATSPGITSYEQYF.

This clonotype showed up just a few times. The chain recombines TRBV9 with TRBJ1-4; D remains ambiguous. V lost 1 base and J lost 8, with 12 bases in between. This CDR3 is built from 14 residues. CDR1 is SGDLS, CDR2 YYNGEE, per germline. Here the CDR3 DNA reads TGTGCCAGCAGCGTACATTCACAGAGCGAAAAACTGTTTTTT. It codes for CASSVHSQSEKLFF.

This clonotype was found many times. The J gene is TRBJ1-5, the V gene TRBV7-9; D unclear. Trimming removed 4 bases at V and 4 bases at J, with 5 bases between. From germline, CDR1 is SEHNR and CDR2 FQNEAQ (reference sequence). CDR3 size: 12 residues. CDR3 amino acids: CASSYPNQPQHF. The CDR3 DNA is TGTGCCAGCAGCTACCCGAATCAGCCCCAGCATTTT.

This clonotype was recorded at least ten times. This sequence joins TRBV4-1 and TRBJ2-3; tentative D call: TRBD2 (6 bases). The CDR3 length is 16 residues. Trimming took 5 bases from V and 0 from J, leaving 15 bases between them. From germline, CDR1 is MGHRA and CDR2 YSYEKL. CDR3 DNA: TGCGCCAGCAGCTCAGGGCTAGCGTCTAGCACAGATACGCAGTATTTT. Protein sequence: CASSSGLASSTDTQYF.

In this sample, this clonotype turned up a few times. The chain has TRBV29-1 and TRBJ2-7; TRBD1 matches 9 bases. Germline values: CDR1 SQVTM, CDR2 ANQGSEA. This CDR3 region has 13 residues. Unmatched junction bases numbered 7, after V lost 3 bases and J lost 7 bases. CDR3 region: CSVETGTGSEQYF. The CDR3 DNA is TGCAGCGTTGAGACCGGGACAGGGAGTGAGCAGTACTTC.

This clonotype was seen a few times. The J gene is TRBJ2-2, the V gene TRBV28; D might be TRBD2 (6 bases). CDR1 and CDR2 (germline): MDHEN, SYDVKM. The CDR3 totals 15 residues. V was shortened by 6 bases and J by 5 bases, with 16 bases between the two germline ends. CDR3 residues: CASSWGVVETGELFF. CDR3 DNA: TGTGCCAGCAGCTGGGGGGTAGTTGAGACCGGGGAGCTGTTTTTT.

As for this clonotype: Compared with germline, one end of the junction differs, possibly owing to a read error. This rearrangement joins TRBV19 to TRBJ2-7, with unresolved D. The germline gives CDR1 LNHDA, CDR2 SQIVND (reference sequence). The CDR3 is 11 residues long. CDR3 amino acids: CASSIDRIPYF. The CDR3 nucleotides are TGTGCCAGTAGTATAGATCGGATTCCCTATTTC. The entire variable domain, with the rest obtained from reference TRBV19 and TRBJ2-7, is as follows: DGGITQSPKYLFRKEGQNVTLSCEQNLNHDAMYWYRQDPGQGLRLIYYSQIVNDFQKGDIAEGYSVSREKKESFPLTVTSAQKNPTAFYLCASSIDRIPYFGPGTRLTVT.

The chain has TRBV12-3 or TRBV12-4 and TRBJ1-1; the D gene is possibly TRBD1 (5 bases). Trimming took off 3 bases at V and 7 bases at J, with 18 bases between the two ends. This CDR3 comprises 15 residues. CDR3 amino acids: CASSLTERGTSEAFF. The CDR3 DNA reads TGTGCCAGCAGTTTGACGGAAAGGGGAACAAGTGAAGCTTTCTTT.

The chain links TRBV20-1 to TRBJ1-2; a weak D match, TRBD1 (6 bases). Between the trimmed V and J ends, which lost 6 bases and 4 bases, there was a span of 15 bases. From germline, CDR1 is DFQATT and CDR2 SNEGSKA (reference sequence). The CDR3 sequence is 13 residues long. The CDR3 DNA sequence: TGCAGTGCAACGCAACAGGGCCTCTATGGCTACACCTTC. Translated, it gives CSATQQGLYGYTF.

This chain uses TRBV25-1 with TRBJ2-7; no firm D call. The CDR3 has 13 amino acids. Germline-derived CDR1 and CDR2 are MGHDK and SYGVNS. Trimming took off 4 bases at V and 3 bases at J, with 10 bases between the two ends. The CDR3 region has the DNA TGTGCCAGCAGTGTCCCAGGAATCTACGAGCAGTACTTC. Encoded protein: CASSVPGIYEQYF.

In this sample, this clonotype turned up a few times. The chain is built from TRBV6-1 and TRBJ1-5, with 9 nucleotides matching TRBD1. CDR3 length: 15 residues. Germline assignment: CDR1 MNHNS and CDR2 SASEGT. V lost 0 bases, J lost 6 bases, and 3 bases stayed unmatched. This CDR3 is CASSEATGGGQPQHF. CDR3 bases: TGTGCCAGCAGTGAAGCGACAGGGGGTGGTCAGCCCCAGCATTTT.